This T cell receptor (beta chain) comes out of a study of PD-1 blockade in mismatch repair-deficient tumors. As for the study in general: Patients had around twelve mismatch repair-deficient cancer types, all previously treated and progressing. Study-wide results and caveats: Tumor-resident clones, often absent from pretreatment blood, expanded after pembrolizumab and then contracted.

Using immunoSEQ multiplex PCR, the repertoire was profiled, and TCRdb retains in-frame clones only, with some absent. Found here are around 40,000 clones, more than 75% of them singletons; the top ten hold roughly 4%. Concerning this clone: The antigen remains undetermined.

PCR or immunohistochemistry showed mismatch repair deficiency in every enrolled patient. A few pembrolizumab responders had their TCRs sequenced. Germline V gives CDR1 SGHVS, CDR2 FQNEAQ. This CDR3 is built from 17 residues. The ends were cut back, 0 bases at V and 8 bases at J, with 19 bases in the middle. This sequence originates from an adult with mismatch repair-deficient cancer. This specimen consisted of peripheral blood, obtained 76 weeks after starting pembrolizumab. The genes are TRBV7-8 and TRBJ1-4; D possibly corresponds to TRBD1 (5 bases). In nucleotides, the CDR3 is TGTGCCAGCAGCTTAGCCGATGTAGGGGTAGTAGGGGAAAAACTGTTTTTT. This gives the protein CASSLADVGVVGEKLFF. Full variable domain (outside the CDR3, taken from reference TRBV7-8 and TRBJ1-4): GAGVSQSPRYKVAKRGQDVALRCDPISGHVSLFWYQQALGQGPEFLTYFQNEAQLDKSGLPSDRFFAERPEGSVSTLKIQRTQQEDSAVYLCASSLADVGVVGEKLFFGSGTQLSVL.